Listed below are T cell receptor beta chains from one sample, sequenced in a study of blood T cell repertoires in COVID-19. Profiling relied on immunoSEQ multiplex PCR, and the TCRdb table lists in-frame clones only, not all of them. The sample consists of under 65,000 clones, 75% to 95% of them appearing once. The sample comprised peripheral blood. Every receptor here comes from a man older than 75 with acute or convalescent COVID-19. CDR3s leave out the opening cysteine and the closing phenylalanine or tryptophan.

TRBV6-1,ASSEGPSGGSETQY
TRBV28,ASSFSQGQNNSPLH
TRBV19,ASSIDKNYGYT
TRBV3-1/TRBV3-2,ASSPLKAVGPGELF
TRBV5-4,ASSLVGQATEAF
TRBV29-1,SVEPPGTGTYNEQF
TRBV24-1,ATSDPRQGDTGELF
TRBV3-1/TRBV3-2,ASSLLGDRGAYEQY
TRBV5-1,ASRAEGAPGGYT
TRBV5-1,ASSKTSGYETQY
TRBV7-2,ASSLVVQETQY
TRBV21-1,ASRSHGDTNTGELF
TRBV30,AWSAGRAGYT
TRBV19,ASEGQGRGNEQF
TRBV5-5,ASSLVAGSSYNSPLH
TRBV2,ASRGQYNTEAF